This TCR beta chain was identified in a study of cytomegalovirus exposure and HLA in healthy donors. Points on this clone: Its antigen is not known.

A multiplex PCR was run with 60 Vbeta primers and 13 Jbeta primers. As originally analysed: It was a later analysis that counted 79 million or so unique TCR beta chains, of which roughly 11 million were shared. Profiled with immunoSEQ multiplex PCR; TCRdb holds only in-frame clones, not every one. The V and J calls and clone size come from that table; D and trimming were worked out from the DNA. The table includes under 150,000 clones, 75% to 80% detected once. This CDR3 has 19 residues. Germline V gene data show CDR1 as SGHVS and CDR2 as FNYEAQ. V was pared by 1 base and J by 0 bases, with 6 bases of the junction left unmatched. General study results and limits: For cytomegalovirus status, the classifier reportedly gave diagnoses with high specificity and sensitivity. Trimming of TCR beta V- and J-genes showed a link, identified in a later analysis, to a missense DCLRE1C variant.

Unrecorded immune exposures were likely, despite nominal health at sampling. The origin of this receptor is a woman in her sixties in good health and CMV-seronegative. The rearrangement joins TRBV7-6 to TRBJ2-1, with TRBD2 matching 13 bases. The sample comprised PBMCs. The CDR3 DNA reads TGTGCCAGCAGCTTAGGTGGGACTAGCGGGATGAGCTCCTACAATGAGCAGTTCTTC. Translation gives CASSLGGTSGMSSYNEQFF.